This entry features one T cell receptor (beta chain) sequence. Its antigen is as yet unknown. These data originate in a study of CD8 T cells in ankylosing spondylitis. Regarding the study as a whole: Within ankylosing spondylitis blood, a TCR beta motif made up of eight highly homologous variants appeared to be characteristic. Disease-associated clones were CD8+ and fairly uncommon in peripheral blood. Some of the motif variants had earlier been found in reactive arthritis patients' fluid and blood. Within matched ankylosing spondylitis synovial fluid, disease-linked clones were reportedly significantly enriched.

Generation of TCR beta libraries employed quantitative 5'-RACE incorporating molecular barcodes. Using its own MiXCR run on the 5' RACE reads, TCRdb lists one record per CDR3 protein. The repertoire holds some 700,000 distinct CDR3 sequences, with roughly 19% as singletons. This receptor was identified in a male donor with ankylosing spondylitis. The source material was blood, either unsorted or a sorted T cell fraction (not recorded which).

As DNA, the CDR3 is TGTGCCAGCAGCCCCCGGGGAGGGGGAGAGGATCAGCCCCAGCATTTT. Amino acids: CASSPRGGGEDQPQHF. The rearrangement links TRBV7-9 to TRBJ1-5, with D perhaps TRBD1 (6 bases). The CDR3 is 16 amino acids. Germline-derived CDR1 and CDR2 are SEHNR and FQNEAQ (reference sequence). V lost 5 bases and J 5 bases, leaving 19 bases between the germline ends.